One sample yielded the 3 T cell receptor beta chains listed below, sequenced in a study of shared clonotypes between healthy human individuals. Sequencing was performed with immunoSEQ multiplex PCR; in TCRdb, only in-frame clones are kept and a portion is missing. Here the sample spans under 2,000,000 clones, about 95% being singletons. Naive CD8 populations comprised CD45RO-negative cells positively selected for CCR7, excluding terminally differentiated effector memory CD45RA+ cells. Material: naive CD8+ T cells sorted from blood. These TCRs come from a young man in good health.

In this sample, this clone turned up once. Other DNA variants within this sample encode the same CDR3. V is TRBV6-5 and J is TRBJ2-1, with 8 bases matching TRBD2. V shed 5 bases and J 2 bases; nucleotides not matched to a gene: 2. Germline V gene lookup returns CDR1 MNHEY and CDR2 SVGAGI. CDR3 size: 14 residues. Here the CDR3 reads CASSSGGAYNEQFF. As DNA, the CDR3 is TGTGCCAGCAGTAGCGGGGGAGCCTACAATGAGCAGTTCTTC.

This clone was found once. CDR3 DNA: TGCGCCAGCAGCCAAGAAGTAACGATGGGCGGGCCCTACAATGAGCAGTTCTTC. This gives the protein CASSQEVTMGGPYNEQFF. This chain uses TRBV4-3 with TRBJ2-1; tentatively, D is TRBD2 (5 bases). With 0 bases removed from V and 2 bases from J, the gap between germline ends came to 17 bases. In germline, CDR1 is LGHNA, CDR2 YSLEER. The CDR3 runs to 18 residues.

The V gene is TRBV4-3, the J gene TRBJ2-4; 13 bases are a match to TRBD2. Germline loops: CDR1 LGHNA, CDR2 YSLEER. The trim removed 4 bases at V and 8 bases at J, leaving 8 bases unmatched. The CDR3 length is 16 residues. The CDR3, as DNA: TGCGCCAGCAGCCTCGGACTAGCGGGAGAATCGGACATTCAGTACTTC. Residues: CASSLGLAGESDIQYF.